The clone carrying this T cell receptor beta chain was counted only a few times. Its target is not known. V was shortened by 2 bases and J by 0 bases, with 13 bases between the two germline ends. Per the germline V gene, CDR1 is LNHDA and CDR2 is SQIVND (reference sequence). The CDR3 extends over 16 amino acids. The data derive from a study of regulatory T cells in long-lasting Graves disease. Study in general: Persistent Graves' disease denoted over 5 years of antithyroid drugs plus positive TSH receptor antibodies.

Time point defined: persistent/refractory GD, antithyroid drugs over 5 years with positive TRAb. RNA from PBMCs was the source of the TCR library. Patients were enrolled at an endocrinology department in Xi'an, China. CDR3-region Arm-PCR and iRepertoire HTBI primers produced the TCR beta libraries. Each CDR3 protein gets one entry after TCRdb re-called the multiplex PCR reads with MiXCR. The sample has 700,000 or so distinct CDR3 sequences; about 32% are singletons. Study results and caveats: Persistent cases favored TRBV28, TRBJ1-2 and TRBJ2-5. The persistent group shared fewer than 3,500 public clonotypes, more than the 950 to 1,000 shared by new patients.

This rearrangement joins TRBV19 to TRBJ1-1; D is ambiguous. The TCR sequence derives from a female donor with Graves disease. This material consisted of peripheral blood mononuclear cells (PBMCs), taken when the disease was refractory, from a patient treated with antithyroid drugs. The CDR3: CASSILSGLMNTEAFF. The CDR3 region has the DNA TGTGCCAGTAGTATACTATCGGGTCTCATGAACACTGAAGCTTTCTTT.